A single sample gave rise to the 2 T cell receptor beta chains below, sequenced in a study of T-cell memory formation after mild COVID-19. TCRdb redid the calling of the 5' RACE reads with MiXCR, one entry per CDR3 protein. The sample records around 90,000 distinct CDR3 sequences, approximately 15% being singletons. Sequencing used PBMCs or a T cell subset sorted from them (not recorded which). These TCRs come from a man in his late teens or twenties who had mild COVID-19 (a few samples of this study predate the infection). Cell type and time point are not known.

The genes are TRBV7-6 and TRBJ2-5; D remains unclear. The CDR3 runs to 13 residues. V shed 3 bases and J shed 5 bases, with 10 bases lying between them. Germline values: CDR1 SGHVS, CDR2 FNYEAQ. CDR3 DNA: TGTGCCAGCAGCTTTCGGGTTTGGGAGACCCAGTACTTC. Encoded protein: CASSFRVWETQYF.

This clonotype was recorded a few times. This chain uses TRBV15 with TRBJ2-1; D is undetermined. The CDR3 is 15 amino acids. Germline CDR1 LNHNV, CDR2 YYDKDF (reference sequence). The V end was cut by 1 base, the J end by 8 bases, with 15 bases between. The CDR3 DNA reads as TGTGCCACCAGCAGAGTTACTGGTCCCCAGGATGAGCAGTTCTTC. Its translation: CATSRVTGPQDEQFF.